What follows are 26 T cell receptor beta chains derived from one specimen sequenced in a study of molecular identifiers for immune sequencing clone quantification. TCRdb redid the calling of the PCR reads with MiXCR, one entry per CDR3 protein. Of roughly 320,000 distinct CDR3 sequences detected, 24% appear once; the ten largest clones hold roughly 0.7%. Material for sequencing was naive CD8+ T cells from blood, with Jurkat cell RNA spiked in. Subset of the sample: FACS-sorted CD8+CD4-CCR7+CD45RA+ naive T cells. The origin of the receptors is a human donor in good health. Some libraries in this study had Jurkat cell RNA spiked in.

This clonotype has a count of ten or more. The CDR3 loop is CASSYSQGRNEQYF. In DNA form, the CDR3 reads TGTGCCAGCAGTTACAGTCAGGGGAGGAACGAGCAGTACTTC. The V and J genes are TRBV6-2 or TRBV6-3 and TRBJ2-7, with D perhaps given as TRBD1 or TRBD2 (6 bases each). The CDR3 has 14 amino acids. Germline assignment: CDR1 MNHEY and CDR2 SVGEGT. The germline V and J ends were trimmed by 2 bases and 5 bases, with 13 bases remaining between them.

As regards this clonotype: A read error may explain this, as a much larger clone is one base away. The CDR3 coding sequence is TGTGCCAGCAGTCCCTCCGAGGGGCGCGAGCAGTACTTC. Residues: CASSPSEGREQYF. The chain has TRBV6-2 or TRBV6-3 and TRBJ2-7, with D perhaps TRBD1 or TRBD2 (5 bases each). The V end was cut by 5 bases, the J end by 6 bases, with 14 bases between. The CDR3 runs 13 residues. Germline lookup yields CDR1 MNHEY and CDR2 SVGEGT.

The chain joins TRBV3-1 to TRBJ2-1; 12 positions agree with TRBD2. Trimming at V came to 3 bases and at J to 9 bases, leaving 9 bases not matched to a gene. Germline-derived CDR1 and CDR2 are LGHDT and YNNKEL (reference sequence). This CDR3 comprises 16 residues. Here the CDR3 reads CASSHRLAGGWFEQFF. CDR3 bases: TGTGCCAGCAGCCACCGCCTAGCGGGGGGGTGGTTTGAGCAGTTCTTC.

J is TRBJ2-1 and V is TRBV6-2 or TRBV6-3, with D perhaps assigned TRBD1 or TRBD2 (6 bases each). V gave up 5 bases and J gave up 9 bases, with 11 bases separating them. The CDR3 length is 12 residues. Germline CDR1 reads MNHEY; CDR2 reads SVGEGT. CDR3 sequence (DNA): TGTGCCAGCAGTAGGGGGGCCGTTGAGCAGTTCTTC. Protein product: CASSRGAVEQFF.

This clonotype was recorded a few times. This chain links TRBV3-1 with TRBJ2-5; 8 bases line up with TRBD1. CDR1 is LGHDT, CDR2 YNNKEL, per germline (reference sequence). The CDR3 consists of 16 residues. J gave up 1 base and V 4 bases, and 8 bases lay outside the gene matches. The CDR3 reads CASSRTGTGIQETQYF. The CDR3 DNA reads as TGTGCCAGCAGCCGGACCGGGACAGGCATCCAAGAGACCCAGTACTTC.

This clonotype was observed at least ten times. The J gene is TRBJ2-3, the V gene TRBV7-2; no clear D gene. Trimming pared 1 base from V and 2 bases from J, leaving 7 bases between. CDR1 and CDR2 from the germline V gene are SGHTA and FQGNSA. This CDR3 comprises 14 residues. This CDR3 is CASSLGNPTDTQYF. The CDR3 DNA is TGTGCCAGCAGCTTAGGGAATCCCACAGATACGCAGTATTTT. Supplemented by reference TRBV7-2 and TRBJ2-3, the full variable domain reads GAGVSQSPSNKVTEKGKDVELRCDPISGHTALYWYRQSLGQGLEFLIYFQGNSAPDKSGLPSDRFSAERTGGSVSTLTIQRTQQEDSAVYLCASSLGNPTDTQYFGPGTRLTVL.

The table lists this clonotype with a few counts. The CDR3 DNA reads as TGTGCCAGCAGTAATGGGATTACCCCGCAAGAGACCCAGTACTTC. This gives the protein CASSNGITPQETQYF. The chain uses TRBV2 and TRBJ2-5; D is unclear. This CDR3 is built from 15 residues. Germline V gene sequence: CDR1 SNHLY, CDR2 FYNNEI. The V and J ends lost 5 bases and 2 bases respectively, with 15 bases between them.

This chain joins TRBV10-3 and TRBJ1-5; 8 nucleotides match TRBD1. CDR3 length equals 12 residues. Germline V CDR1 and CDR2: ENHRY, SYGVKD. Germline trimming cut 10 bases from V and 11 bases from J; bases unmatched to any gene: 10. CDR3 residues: CATGQGGGAQHF. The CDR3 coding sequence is TGTGCCACCGGACAGGGCGGGGGGGCCCAGCATTTT.

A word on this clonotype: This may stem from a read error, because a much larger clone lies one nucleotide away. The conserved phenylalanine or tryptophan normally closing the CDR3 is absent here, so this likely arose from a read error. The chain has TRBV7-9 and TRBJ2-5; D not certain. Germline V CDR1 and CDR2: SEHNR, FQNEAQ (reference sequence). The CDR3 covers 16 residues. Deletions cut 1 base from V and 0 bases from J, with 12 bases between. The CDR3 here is CASSLVVQTYQETQYL. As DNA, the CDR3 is TGTGCCAGCAGCTTAGTTGTCCAGACATACCAAGAGACCCAGTACCTC.

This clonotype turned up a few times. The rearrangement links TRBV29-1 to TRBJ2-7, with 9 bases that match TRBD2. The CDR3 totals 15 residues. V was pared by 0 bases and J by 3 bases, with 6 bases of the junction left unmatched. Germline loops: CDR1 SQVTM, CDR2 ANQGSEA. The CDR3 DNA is TGCAGCGTTGAAGATTTGGTAGCGGGAGACTACGAGCAGTACTTC. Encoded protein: CSVEDLVAGDYEQYF.

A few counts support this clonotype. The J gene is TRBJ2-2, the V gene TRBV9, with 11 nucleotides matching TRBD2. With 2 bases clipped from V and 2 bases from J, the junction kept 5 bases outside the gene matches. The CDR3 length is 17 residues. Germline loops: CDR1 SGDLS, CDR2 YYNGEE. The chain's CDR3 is CASSVARLAGNTGELFF. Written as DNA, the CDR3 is TGTGCCAGCAGCGTGGCCCGACTAGCGGGAAACACCGGGGAGCTGTTTTTT. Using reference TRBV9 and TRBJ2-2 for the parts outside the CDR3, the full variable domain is DSGVTQTPKHLITATGQRVTLRCSPRSGDLSVYWYQQSLDQGLQFLIQYYNGEERAKGNILERFSAQQFPDLHSELNLSSLELGDSALYFCASSVARLAGNTGELFFGEGSRLTVL.

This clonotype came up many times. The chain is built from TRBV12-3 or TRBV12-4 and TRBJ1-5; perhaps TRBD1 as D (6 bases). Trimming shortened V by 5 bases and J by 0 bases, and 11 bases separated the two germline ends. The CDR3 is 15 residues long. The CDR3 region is CASSMTGPSNQPQHF. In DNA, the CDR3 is TGTGCCAGCAGTATGACAGGACCTAGCAATCAGCCCCAGCATTTT.

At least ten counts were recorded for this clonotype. CDR3 in amino acids: CASSYLIPTWPGANVLTF. For the CDR3, the DNA is TGTGCCAGCAGTTACTTGATCCCTACATGGCCTGGGGCCAACGTCCTGACTTTC. The gene calls are TRBV6-5 and TRBJ2-6; D is ambiguous. This CDR3 is 18 amino acids long. Trimming stripped 1 base from V and 2 bases from J, with 15 bases between. The germline V gene has CDR1 MNHEY and CDR2 SVGAGI.

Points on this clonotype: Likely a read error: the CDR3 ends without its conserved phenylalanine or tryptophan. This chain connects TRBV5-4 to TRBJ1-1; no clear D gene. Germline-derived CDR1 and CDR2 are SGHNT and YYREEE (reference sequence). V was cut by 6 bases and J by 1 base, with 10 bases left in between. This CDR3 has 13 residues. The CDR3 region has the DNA TGTGCCAGCACCTCCCCGGCGAACACTGAAGCTTTCCTT. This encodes CASTSPANTEAFL.

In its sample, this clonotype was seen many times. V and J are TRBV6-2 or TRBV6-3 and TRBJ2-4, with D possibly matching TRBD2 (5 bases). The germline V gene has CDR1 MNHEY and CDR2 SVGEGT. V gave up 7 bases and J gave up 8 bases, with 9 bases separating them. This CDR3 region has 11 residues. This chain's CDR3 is CASKTADIQYF. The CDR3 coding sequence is TGTGCCAGCAAAACAGCGGACATTCAGTACTTC.

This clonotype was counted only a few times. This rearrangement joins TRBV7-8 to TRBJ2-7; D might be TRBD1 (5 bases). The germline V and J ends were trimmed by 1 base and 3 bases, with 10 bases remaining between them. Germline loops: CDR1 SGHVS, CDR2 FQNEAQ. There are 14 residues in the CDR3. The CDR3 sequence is CASSLERQNYEQYF. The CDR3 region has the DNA TGTGCCAGCAGCTTAGAGAGACAGAACTACGAGCAGTACTTC.

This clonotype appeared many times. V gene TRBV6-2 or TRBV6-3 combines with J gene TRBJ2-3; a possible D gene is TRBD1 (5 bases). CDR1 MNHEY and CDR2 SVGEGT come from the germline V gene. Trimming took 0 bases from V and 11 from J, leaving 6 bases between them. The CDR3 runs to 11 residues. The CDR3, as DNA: TGTGCCAGCAGTTACTCGACAGAGCAGTATTTT. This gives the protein CASSYSTEQYF.

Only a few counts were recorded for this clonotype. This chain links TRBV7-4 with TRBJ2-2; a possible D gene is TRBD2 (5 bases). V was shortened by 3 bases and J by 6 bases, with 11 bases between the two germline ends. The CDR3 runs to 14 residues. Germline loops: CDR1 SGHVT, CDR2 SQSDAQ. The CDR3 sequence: CASSFAGPPGELFF. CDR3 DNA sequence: TGTGCCAGCAGCTTCGCGGGTCCCCCCGGGGAGCTGTTTTTT.

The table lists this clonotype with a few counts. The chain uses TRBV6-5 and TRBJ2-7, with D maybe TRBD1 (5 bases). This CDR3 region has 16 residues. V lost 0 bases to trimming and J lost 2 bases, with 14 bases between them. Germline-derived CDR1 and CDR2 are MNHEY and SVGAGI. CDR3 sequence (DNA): TGTGCCAGCAGTTACTCCACCGACAGCCCCACCTACGAGCAGTACTTC. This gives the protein CASSYSTDSPTYEQYF.

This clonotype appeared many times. Here the CDR3 DNA reads TGTGCCAGCAGCCAGGGTCCCGGGACTAGCGGGGGGAAGACCCAGTACTTC. Its translation: CASSQGPGTSGGKTQYF. The chain carries TRBV12-3 or TRBV12-4 and TRBJ2-5; 15 bases fit TRBD2. Germline trimming cut 6 bases from V and 6 bases from J; bases unmatched to any gene: 11. The CDR3 totals 17 residues.

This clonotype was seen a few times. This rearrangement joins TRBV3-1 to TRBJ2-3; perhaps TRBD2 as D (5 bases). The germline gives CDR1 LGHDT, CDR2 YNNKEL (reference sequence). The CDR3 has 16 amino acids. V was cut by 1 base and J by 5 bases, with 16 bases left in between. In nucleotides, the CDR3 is TGTGCCAGCAGCCAAGCGGCAGGACTCTCCGGAGATACGCAGTATTTT. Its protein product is CASSQAAGLSGDTQYF.

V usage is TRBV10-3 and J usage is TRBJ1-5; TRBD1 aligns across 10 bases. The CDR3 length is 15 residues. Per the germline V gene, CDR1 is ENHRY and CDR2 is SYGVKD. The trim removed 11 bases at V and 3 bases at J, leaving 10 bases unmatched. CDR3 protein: CAVGTGVGVNQPQHF. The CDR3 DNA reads TGTGCCGTCGGGACAGGGGTTGGAGTCAATCAGCCCCAGCATTTT.

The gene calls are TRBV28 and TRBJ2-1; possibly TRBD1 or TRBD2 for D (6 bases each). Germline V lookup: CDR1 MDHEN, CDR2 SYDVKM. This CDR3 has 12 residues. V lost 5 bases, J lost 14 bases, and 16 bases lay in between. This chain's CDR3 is CASSIGGGWEFF. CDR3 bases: TGTGCCAGCAGTATAGGGGGAGGCTGGGAGTTCTTC.

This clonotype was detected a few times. In DNA, the CDR3 is TGTGCCAGCACCCTGGGAGAAGGGATCTACGAGCAGTACTTC. This sequence encodes CASTLGEGIYEQYF. The V and J genes are TRBV28 and TRBJ2-7, with D possibly being TRBD2 (5 bases). CDR3 length equals 14 residues. The V end lost 7 bases, the J end lost 3 bases, and 16 bases lay between the germline ends. Germline lookup yields CDR1 MDHEN and CDR2 SYDVKM.

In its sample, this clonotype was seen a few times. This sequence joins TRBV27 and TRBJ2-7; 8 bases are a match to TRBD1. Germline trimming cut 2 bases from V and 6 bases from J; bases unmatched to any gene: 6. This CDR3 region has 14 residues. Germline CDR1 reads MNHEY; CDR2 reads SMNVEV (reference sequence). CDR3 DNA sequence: TGTGCCAGCAGTTTACAGGGGGCGCCGAGCGAGCAGTACTTC. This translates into CASSLQGAPSEQYF.

The CDR3 DNA follows: TGCAGCGTTGAGAGCCCGGCGGGGCTTGGCTACACCTTC. It codes for CSVESPAGLGYTF. The genes are TRBV29-1 and TRBJ1-2, with D tentatively TRBD1 (5 bases). CDR3 length equals 13 residues. Deletions cut 3 bases from V and 7 bases from J, with 15 bases between. CDR1 and CDR2 (germline): SQVTM, ANQGSEA.